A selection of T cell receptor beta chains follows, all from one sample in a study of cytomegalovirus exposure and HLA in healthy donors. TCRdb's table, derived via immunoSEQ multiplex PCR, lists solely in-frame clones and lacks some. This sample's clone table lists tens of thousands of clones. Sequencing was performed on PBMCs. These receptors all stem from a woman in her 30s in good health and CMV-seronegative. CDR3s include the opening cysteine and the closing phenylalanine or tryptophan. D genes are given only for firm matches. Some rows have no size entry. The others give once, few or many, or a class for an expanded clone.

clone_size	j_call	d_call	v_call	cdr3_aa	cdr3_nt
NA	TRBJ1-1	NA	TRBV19	CASSIGRGYTEAFF	TGTGCCAGTAGTATAGGGAGGGGATACACTGAAGCTTTCTTT
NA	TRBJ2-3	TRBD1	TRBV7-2	CASSSGTGLRTDTQYF	TGTGCCAGCAGCTCCGGGACAGGGCTGAGAACAGATACGCAGTATTTT
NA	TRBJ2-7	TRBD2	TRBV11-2	CASSSFPLAGLMEQYF	TGTGCCAGCAGCTCGTTCCCACTAGCGGGGCTGATGGAGCAGTACTTC
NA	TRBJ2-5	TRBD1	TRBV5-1	CASSRDGTVNQETQYF	TGCGCCAGCAGCCGAGACGGGACAGTGAACCAAGAGACCCAGTACTTC
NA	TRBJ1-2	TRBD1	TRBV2	CASSDDSTGDYGYTF	TGTGCCAGCAGTGACGACTCGACAGGGGACTATGGCTACACCTTC
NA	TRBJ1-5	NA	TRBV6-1	CASSDDSLGNQPQHF	TGTGCCAGCAGTGATGACTCTCTTGGGAATCAGCCCCAGCATTTT
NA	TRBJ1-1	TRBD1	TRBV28	CASGSGTGGNTEAFF	TGTGCCAGCGGTTCCGGGACAGGGGGCAACACTGAAGCTTTCTTT
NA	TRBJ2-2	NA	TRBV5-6	CASSPLGLLNPANTGELFF	TGTGCCAGCAGCCCACTTGGACTCCTGAACCCCGCGAACACCGGGGAGCTGTTTTTT
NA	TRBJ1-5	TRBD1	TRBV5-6	CASSYGQGAFQPQHF	TGTGCCAGCAGCTATGGACAGGGGGCATTTCAGCCCCAGCATTTT
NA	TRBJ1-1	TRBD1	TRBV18	CASSLKKDRVNTEAFF	TGTGCCAGCTCACTGAAGAAAGACAGGGTAAACACTGAAGCTTTCTTT
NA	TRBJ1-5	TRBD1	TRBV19	CASSVRDSRDQPQHF	TGTGCCAGTAGTGTCCGGGACAGCCGGGACCAGCCCCAGCATTTT
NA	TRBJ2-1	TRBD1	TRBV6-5	CASRRGGSGNNEQFF	TGTGCCAGCAGAAGAGGGGGCAGTGGGAACAATGAGCAGTTCTTC
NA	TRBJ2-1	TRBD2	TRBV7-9	CASSLAGGRRDEQFF	TGTGCCAGCAGCTTAGCGGGCGGGAGAAGAGATGAGCAGTTCTTC
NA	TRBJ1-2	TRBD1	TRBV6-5	CASSPSGTGQGYTF	TGTGCCAGCAGTCCATCCGGGACAGGGCAGGGCTACACCTTC
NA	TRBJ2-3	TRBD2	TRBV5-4	CASSPRTRGSTDTQYF	TGTGCCAGCAGCCCCCGGACTAGAGGGAGTACAGATACGCAGTATTTT
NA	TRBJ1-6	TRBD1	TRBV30	CAWRGTGHNSPLHF	TGTGCCTGGAGGGGGACAGGACATAATTCACCCCTCCACTTT
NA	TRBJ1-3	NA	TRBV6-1	CASSTRTVAGNTIYF	TGTGCCAGCAGTACCCGGACAGTCGCTGGAAACACCATATATTTT
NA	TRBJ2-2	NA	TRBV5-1	CASSLIPLQNTGELFF	TGCGCCAGCAGCCTAATCCCCCTCCAGAACACCGGGGAGCTGTTTTTT
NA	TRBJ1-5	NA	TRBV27	CASSLGGAQPQHF	TGTGCCAGCAGTTTAGGAGGGGCTCAGCCCCAGCATTTT
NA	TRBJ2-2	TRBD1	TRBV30	CAWSVYRTGYTGELFF	TGTGCCTGGAGTGTATATCGGACAGGGTACACCGGGGAGCTGTTTTTT
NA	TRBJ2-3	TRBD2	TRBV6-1	CASRASGVTDTQYF	TGTGCCAGCAGAGCTAGCGGGGTCACAGATACGCAGTATTTT
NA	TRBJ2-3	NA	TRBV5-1	CASSPGQNTDTQYF	TGCGCCAGCAGCCCCGGACAGAACACAGATACGCAGTATTTT
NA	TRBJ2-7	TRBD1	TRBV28	CASSLTGTAYEQYF	TGTGCCAGCAGTTTAACCGGGACAGCATACGAGCAGTACTTC
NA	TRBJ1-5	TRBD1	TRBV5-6	CASSLRQGGNQPQHF	TGTGCCAGCAGCTTGAGACAGGGGGGGAATCAGCCCCAGCATTTT
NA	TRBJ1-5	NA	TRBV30	CAWSVGQGDQPQHF	TGTGCCTGGAGTGTGGGGCAGGGTGATCAGCCCCAGCATTTT
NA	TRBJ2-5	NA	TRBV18	CASSPTAVGGETQYF	TGTGCCAGCTCACCGACGGCCGTCGGGGGAGAGACCCAGTACTTC
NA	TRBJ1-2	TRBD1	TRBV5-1	CASSPRTGREDGYTF	TGCGCCAGCAGTCCCCGGACAGGGAGAGAGGATGGCTACACCTTC
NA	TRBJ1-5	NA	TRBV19	CASSIPAQGIHSNQPQHF	TGTGCCAGTAGTATTCCCGCCCAGGGGATACATAGCAATCAGCCCCAGCATTTT
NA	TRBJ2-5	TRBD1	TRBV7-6	CASSRARGQQETQYF	TGTGCCAGCAGCCGAGCTAGGGGACAGCAAGAGACCCAGTACTTC
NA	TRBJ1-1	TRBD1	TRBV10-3	CAISSSGQGDTEAFF	TGTGCCATCAGTTCCAGTGGACAGGGGGACACTGAAGCTTTCTTT
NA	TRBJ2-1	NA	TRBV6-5	CASSELAGKGEQFF	TGTGCCAGCAGTGAACTAGCTGGAAAGGGTGAGCAGTTCTTC
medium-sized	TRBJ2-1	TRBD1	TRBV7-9	CASSPVTGTGNEQFF	TGTGCCAGCAGCCCAGTGACAGGGACGGGGAATGAGCAGTTCTTC
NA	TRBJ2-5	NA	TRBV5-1	CASSLVSSAKETQYF	TGCGCCAGCAGCTTGGTGTCTAGCGCCAAAGAGACCCAGTACTTC
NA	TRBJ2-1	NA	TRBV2	CASSDPGGTTYNEQFF	TGTGCCAGCAGTGACCCTGGCGGGACGACATACAATGAGCAGTTCTTC
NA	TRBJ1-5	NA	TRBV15	CATSTYRNNQPQHF	TGTGCCACCAGCACATACAGGAACAATCAGCCCCAGCATTTT
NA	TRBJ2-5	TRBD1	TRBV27	CASLPDRGPETQYF	TGTGCCAGCCTCCCGGACAGGGGGCCAGAGACCCAGTACTTC
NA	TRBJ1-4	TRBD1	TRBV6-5	CASSYTAGQLEEKLFF	TGTGCCAGCAGTTACACCGCGGGACAGTTGGAGGAAAAACTGTTTTTT
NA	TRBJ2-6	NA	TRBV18	CASSRRSGARTSGANVLTF	TGTGCCAGCTCACGACGGTCAGGGGCGCGAACATCTGGGGCCAACGTCCTGACTTTC
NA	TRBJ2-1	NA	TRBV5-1	CASSSYRENEQFF	TGCGCCAGCAGCTCTTACAGAGAAAATGAGCAGTTCTTC
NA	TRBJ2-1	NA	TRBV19	CASSIDVFNEQFF	TGTGCCAGTAGTATAGACGTCTTCAATGAGCAGTTCTTC
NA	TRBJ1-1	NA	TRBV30	CACHREGDTEAFF	TGTGCCTGCCACAGGGAGGGGGACACTGAAGCTTTCTTT
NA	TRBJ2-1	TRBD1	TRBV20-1	CSASGQNEQFF	TGCAGTGCATCGGGACAGAATGAGCAGTTCTTC
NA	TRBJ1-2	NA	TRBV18	CASSPQQGNYGYTF	TGTGCCAGCTCACCCCAGCAGGGAAACTATGGCTACACCTTC